The source of this T cell receptor (beta chain) is a study of T cell clonality in common variable immunodeficiency. Study-wide points: Reportedly, TCR beta sequences from common variable immunodeficiency showed fewer deletions and N-nucleotide insertions. CVID subjects showed higher TCRbeta clonality than healthy controls. T cell subpopulation sequencing would be needed to explain CVID clonality.

The table lists this clone with a few counts. Its target is unknown. Read sequence stops 3 residues before the CDR3 end, and the germline J gene provides the missing end. Sequencing was performed with immunoSEQ multiplex PCR; in TCRdb, only in-frame clones are kept and a portion is missing. The sample shows about 26,000 clones, none of them appearing just once. CDR1 and CDR2 from the germline V gene are LNHDA and SQIVND (reference sequence). The length of the CDR3 is 15 residues. With V trimmed by 5 bases and J by 5 bases, 4 bases remained unmatched. The sequence was obtained from a human donor with common variable immunodeficiency. The material sequenced was peripheral blood mononuclear cells. This chain links TRBV19 with TRBJ2-2; 11 nucleotides align to TRBD2. The CDR3 protein is CASSVTSGGTGELFF. Partial CDR3 DNA: TGTGCCAGTAGTGTCACTAGCGGGGGAACCGGGGAG.